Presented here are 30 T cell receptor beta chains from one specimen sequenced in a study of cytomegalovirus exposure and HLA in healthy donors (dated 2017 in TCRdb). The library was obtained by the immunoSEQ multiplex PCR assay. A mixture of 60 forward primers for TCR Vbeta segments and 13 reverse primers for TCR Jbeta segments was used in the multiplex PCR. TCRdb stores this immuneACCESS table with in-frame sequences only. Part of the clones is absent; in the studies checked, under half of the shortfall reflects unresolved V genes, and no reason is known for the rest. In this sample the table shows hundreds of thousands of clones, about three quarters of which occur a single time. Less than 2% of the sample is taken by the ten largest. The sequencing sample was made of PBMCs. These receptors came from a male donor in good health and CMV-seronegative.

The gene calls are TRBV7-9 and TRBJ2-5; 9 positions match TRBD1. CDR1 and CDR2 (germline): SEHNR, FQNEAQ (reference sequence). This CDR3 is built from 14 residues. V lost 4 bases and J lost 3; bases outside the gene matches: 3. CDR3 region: CASSSWTGEETQYF. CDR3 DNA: TGTGCCAGCAGCTCGTGGACAGGGGAAGAGACCCAGTACTTC.

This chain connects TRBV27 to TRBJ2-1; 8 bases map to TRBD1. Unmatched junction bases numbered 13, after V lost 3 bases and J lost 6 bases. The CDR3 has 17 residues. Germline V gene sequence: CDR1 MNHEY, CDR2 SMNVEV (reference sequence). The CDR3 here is CASSLIGRGLYGNEQFF. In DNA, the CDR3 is TGTGCCAGCAGTTTGATAGGCAGGGGGCTTTACGGCAATGAGCAGTTCTTC.

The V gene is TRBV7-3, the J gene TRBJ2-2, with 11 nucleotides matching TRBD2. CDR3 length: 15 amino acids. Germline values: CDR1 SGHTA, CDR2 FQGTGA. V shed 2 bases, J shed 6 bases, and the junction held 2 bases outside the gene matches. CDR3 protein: CASSLLLAGAGELFF. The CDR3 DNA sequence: TGTGCCAGCAGCTTATTACTAGCGGGGGCCGGGGAGCTGTTTTTT.

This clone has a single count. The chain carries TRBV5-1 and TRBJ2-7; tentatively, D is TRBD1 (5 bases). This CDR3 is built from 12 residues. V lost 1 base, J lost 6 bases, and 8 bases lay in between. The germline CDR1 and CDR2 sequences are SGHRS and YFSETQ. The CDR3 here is CASSLSGREQYF. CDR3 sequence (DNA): TGCGCCAGCAGCTTGTCAGGGCGCGAGCAGTACTTC.

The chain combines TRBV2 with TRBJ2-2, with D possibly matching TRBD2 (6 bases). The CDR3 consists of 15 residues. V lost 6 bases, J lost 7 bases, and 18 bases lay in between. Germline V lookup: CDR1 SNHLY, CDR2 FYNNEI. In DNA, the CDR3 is TGTGCCAGCAGGGGCGTCGGAGGGCAGGGCGGGGAGCTGTTTTTT. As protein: CASRGVGGQGGELFF.

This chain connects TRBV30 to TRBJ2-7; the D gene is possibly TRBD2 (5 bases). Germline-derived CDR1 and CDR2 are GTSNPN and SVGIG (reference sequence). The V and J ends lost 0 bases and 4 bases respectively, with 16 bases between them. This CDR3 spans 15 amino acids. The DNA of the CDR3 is TGTGCCTGGAGTGTCCCCCGGGAAATGGAGTACGAGCAGTACTTC. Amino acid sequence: CAWSVPREMEYEQYF.

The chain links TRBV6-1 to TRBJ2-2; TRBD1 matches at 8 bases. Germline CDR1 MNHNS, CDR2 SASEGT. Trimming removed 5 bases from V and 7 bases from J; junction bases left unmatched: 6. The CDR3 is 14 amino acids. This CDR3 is CASSSQGVGGELFF. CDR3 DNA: TGTGCCAGCAGTTCACAGGGGGTGGGCGGGGAGCTGTTTTTT.

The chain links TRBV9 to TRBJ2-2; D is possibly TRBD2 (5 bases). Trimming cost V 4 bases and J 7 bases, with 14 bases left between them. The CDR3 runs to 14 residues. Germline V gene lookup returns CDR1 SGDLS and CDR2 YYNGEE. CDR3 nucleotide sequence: TGTGCCAGCAGCTTCGGGGTTGTCGGCGGGGAGCTGTTTTTT. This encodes CASSFGVVGGELFF.

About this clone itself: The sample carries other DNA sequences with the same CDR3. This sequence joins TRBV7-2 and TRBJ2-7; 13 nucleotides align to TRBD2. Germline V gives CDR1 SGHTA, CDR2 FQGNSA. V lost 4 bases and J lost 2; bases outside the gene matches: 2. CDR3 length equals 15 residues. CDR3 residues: CASSSGTSGTYEQYF. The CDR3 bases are TGTGCCAGCAGCTCAGGGACTAGCGGGACCTACGAGCAGTACTTC.

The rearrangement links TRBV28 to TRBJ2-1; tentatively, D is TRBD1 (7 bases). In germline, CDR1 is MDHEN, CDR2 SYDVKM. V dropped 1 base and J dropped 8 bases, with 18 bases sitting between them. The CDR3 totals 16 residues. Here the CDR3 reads CASSLSRLVGGDEQFF. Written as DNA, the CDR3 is TGTGCCAGCAGTTTATCGAGACTAGTAGGGGGCGATGAGCAGTTCTTC.

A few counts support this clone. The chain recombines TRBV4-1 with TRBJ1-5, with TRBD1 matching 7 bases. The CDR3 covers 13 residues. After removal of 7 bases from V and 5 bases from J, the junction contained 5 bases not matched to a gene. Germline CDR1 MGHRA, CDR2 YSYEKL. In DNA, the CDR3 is TGCGCCAGCAACTCCACAGGGGATCAGCCCCAGCATTTT. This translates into CASNSTGDQPQHF.

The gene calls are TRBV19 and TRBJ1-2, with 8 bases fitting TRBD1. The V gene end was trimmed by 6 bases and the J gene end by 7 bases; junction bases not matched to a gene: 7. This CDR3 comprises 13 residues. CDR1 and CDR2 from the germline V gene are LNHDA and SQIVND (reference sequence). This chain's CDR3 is CASRKKTGVGYTF. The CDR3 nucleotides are TGTGCCAGTAGAAAGAAGACAGGGGTTGGCTACACCTTC.

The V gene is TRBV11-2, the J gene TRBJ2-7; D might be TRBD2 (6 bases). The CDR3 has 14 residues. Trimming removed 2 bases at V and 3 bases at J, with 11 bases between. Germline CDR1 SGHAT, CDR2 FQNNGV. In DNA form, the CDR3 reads TGTGCCAGCAGCTTACCCCGGGAGCACTACGAGCAGTACTTC. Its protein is CASSLPREHYEQYF. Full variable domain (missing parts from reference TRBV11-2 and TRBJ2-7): EAGVAQSPRYKIIEKRQSVAFWCNPISGHATLYWYQQILGQGPKLLIQFQNNGVVDDSQLPKDRFSAERLKGVDSTLKIQPAKLEDSAVYLCASSLPREHYEQYFGPGTRLTVT.

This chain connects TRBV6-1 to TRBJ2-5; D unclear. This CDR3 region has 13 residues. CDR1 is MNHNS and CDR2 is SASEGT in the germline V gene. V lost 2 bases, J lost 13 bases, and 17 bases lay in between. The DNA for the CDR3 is TGTGCCAGCAGTGAAACGTGGCGGCAATTGTTGTACTTC. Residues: CASSETWRQLLYF.

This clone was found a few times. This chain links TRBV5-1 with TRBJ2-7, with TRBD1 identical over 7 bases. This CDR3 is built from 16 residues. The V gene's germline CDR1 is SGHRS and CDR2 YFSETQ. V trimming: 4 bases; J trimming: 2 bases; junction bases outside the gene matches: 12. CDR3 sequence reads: CASSLHQGVGAYEQYF. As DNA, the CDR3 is TGCGCCAGCAGCCTCCATCAGGGGGTGGGGGCCTACGAGCAGTACTTC.

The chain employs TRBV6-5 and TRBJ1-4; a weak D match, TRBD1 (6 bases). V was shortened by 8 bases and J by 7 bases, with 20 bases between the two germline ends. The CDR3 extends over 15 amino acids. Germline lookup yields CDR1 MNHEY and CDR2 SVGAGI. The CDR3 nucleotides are TGTGCCAGCCGTATCGGACAGTTGGTGGGTGAAAAACTGTTTTTT. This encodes CASRIGQLVGEKLFF.

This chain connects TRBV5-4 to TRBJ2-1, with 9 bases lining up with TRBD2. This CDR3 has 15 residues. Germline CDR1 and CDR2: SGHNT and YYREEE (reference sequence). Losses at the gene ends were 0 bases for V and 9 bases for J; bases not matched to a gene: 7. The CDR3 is CASSLVSSGATEQFF. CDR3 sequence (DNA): TGTGCCAGCAGCTTGGTGTCTAGCGGGGCCACTGAGCAGTTCTTC.

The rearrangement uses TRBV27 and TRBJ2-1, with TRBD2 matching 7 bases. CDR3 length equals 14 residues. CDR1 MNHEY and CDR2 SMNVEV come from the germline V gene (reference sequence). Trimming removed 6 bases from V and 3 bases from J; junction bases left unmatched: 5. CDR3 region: CASSPGEGYNEQFF. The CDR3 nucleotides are TGTGCCAGCAGCCCGGGGGAGGGCTACAATGAGCAGTTCTTC.

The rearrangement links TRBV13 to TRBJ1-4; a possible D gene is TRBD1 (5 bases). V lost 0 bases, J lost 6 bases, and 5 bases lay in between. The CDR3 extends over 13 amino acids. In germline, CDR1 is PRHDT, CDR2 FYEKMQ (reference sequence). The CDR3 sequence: CASSLGRDEKLFF. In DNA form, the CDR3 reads TGTGCCAGCAGCTTAGGCAGGGATGAAAAACTGTTTTTT.

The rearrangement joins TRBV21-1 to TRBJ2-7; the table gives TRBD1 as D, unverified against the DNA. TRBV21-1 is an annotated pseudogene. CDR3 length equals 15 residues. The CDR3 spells CASSKGQGEDYEQYF. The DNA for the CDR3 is TGTGCCAGCAGCAAAGGACAGGGGGAGGATTACGAGCAGTACTTC.

The CDR3: CASSPDRNNEQFF. In DNA, the CDR3 is TGTGCCAGCAGTCCCGACAGAAACAATGAGCAGTTCTTC. The chain recombines TRBV11-2 with TRBJ2-1; tentatively, D is TRBD1 (5 bases). Germline V gene lookup returns CDR1 SGHAT and CDR2 FQNNGV. V was pared by 6 bases and J by 5 bases, with 11 bases between. This CDR3 is 13 amino acids long.

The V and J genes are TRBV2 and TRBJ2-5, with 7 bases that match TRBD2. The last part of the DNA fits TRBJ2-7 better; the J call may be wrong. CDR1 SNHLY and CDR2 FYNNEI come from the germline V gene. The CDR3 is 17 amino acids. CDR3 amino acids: CASSRPRGRGSSYEQYF. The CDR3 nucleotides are TGTGCCAGCAGTCGACCGAGAGGGAGGGGAAGCTCCTACGAGCAGTACTTC.

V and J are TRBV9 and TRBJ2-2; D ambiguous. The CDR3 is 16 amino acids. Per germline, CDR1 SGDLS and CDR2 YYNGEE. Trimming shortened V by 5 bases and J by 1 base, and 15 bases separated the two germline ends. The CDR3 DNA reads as TGTGCCAGCAGTACAACGGCGGAGCTGAACACCGGGGAGCTGTTTTTT. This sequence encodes CASSTTAELNTGELFF.

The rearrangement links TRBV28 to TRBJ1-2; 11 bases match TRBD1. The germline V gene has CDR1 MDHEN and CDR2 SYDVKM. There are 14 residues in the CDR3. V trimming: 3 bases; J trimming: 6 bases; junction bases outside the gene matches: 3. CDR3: CASSLGQGGDGYTF. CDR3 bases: TGTGCCAGCAGTTTGGGACAGGGGGGGGATGGCTACACCTTC.

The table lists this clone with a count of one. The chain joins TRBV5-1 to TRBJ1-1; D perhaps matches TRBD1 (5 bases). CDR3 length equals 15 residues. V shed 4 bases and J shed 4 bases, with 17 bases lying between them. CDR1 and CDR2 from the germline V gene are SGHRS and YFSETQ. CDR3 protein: CASSPGGGIATEAFF. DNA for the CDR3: TGCGCCAGCAGCCCCGGGGGGGGAATCGCCACTGAAGCTTTCTTT. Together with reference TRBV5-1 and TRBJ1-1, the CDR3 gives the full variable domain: KAGVTQTPRYLIKTRGQQVTLSCSPISGHRSVSWYQQTPGQGLQFLFEYFSETQRNKGNFPGRFSGRQFSNSRSEMNVSTLELGDSALYLCASSPGGGIATEAFFGQGTRLTVV.

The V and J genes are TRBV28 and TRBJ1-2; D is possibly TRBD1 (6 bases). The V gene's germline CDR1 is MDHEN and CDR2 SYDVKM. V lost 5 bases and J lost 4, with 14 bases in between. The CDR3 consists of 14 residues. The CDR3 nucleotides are TGTGCCAGCAGTCCTCCTGGACAGACCTATGGCTACACCTTC. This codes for CASSPPGQTYGYTF.

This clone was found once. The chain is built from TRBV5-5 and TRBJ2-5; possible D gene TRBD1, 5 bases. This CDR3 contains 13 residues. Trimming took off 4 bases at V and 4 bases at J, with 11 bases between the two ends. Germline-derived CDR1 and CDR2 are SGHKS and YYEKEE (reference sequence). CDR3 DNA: TGTGCCAGCAGCCCCATGGGGCTAGAGACCCAGTACTTC. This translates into CASSPMGLETQYF. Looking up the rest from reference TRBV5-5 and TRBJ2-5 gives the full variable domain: DAGVTQSPTHLIKTRGQQVTLRCSPISGHKSVSWYQQVLGQGPQFIFQYYEKEERGRGNFPDRFSARQFPNYSSELNVNALLLGDSALYLCASSPMGLETQYFGPGTRLLVL.

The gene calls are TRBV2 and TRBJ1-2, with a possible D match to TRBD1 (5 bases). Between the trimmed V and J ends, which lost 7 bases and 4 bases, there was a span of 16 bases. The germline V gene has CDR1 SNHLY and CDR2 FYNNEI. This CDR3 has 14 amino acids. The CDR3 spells CASKLRGQAYGYTF. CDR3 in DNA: TGTGCCAGCAAACTACGAGGACAAGCCTATGGCTACACCTTC.

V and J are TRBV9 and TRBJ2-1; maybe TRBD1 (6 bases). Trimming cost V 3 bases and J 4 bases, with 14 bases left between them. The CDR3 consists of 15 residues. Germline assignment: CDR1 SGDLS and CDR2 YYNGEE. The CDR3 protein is CASSASGASYNEQFF. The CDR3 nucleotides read TGTGCCAGCAGCGCATCAGGGGCGTCATACAATGAGCAGTTCTTC.

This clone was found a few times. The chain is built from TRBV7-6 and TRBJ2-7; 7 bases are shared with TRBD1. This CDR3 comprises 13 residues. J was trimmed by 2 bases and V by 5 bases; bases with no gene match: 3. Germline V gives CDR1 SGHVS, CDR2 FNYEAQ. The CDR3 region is CASSLGTAYEQYF. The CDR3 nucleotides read TGTGCCAGCAGCCTTGGGACAGCCTACGAGCAGTACTTC.